This T cell receptor (beta chain) was sequenced in a study of CD8 T cells in Susac syndrome. The RNA, roughly 0.45 to 1 ug, was put through reverse transcription using random hexamers. Using its own MiXCR run on the immunoSEQ multiplex PCR reads, TCRdb lists one record per CDR3 protein. The sample records more than 150,000 distinct CDR3 sequences, around 96% being singletons. CDR1 is SGHVS and CDR2 is FQNEAQ in the germline V gene. The CDR3 has 15 residues. J gave up 2 bases and V 4 bases, and 5 bases lay outside the gene matches. This sequence originates from a human donor with multiple sclerosis. V is TRBV7-8 and J is TRBJ2-4; 7 bases are shared with TRBD1. Sequencing was done on a sample of CD8+ T cells from PBMCs. The DNA for the CDR3 is TGTGCCAGCAGCTCCTTGACAGGGACCAAAAACATTCAGTACTTC. Translating it yields CASSSLTGTKNIQYF. Looking up the rest from reference TRBV7-8 and TRBJ2-4 gives the full variable domain: GAGVSQSPRYKVAKRGQDVALRCDPISGHVSLFWYQQALGQGPEFLTYFQNEAQLDKSGLPSDRFFAERPEGSVSTLKIQRTQQEDSAVYLCASSSLTGTKNIQYFGAGTRLSVL.